Sequencing of this T cell receptor (beta chain) was carried out in a study of T cell responses to AZD1222 COVID-19 vaccine. Whole-study results and caveats: Researchers took repertoire samples only after the peak T cell response had come.

A word on this clone: Its specificity is unknown.

TCRdb's copy holds only in-frame clones and misses some; the assay was immunoSEQ multiplex PCR. The repertoire holds some 130,000 clones, with over 75% as singletons. Between the trimmed V and J ends, which lost 1 base and 10 bases, there was a span of 20 bases. CDR3 length: 16 amino acids. CDR1 and CDR2 from the germline V gene are KGHSH and LQKENI. The gene calls are TRBV18 and TRBJ2-1; the D call may be TRBD1 or TRBD2 (5 bases each). The specimen was peripheral blood, collected on day 0 of AZD1222 vaccination. This sequence originates from an adult in good health. As DNA, the CDR3 is TGTGCCAGCTCACCACAGGGGAGTTTAGCCTCGGGAGAGCAGTTCTTC. It specifies CASSPQGSLASGEQFF.